This TCR beta chain was retrieved from a study of T cell responses to AZD1222 COVID-19 vaccine. Study results and caveats: Baseline serostatus was positive in only a handful of AZD1222 recipients.

Germline values: CDR1 SNHLY, CDR2 FYNNEI. Trimming at V came to 6 bases and at J to 1 base, leaving 6 bases not matched to a gene. CDR3 length equals 16 residues. TCRdb keeps only in-frame clones here, not all; method: immunoSEQ multiplex PCR. The sample yields around 200,000 clones, roughly 90% seen once. Note on this clone: The target antigen is unknown.

Sequenced here: peripheral blood, sampled on day 0 of AZD1222 vaccination. This chain uses TRBV2 with TRBJ2-6, with 7 bases that match TRBD1. This clonotype was sampled from an adult in good health. CDR3 DNA sequence: TGTGCCAGCAGGCTGACAGGGTCATCTGGGGCCAACGTCCTGACTTTC. This codes for CASRLTGSSGANVLTF.